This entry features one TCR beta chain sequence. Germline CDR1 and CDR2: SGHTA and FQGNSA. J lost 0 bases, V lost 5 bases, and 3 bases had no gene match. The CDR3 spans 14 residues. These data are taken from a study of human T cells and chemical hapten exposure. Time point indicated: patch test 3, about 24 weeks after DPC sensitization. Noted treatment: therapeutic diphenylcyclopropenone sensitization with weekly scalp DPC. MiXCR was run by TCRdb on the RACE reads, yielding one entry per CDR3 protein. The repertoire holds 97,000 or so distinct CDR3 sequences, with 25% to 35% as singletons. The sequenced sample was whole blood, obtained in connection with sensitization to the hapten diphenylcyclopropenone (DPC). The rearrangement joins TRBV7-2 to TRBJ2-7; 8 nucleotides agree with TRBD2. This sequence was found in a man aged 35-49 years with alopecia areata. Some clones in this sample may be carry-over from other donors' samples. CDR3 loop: CASSPTSVSYEQYF. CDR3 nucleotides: TGTGCCAGCAGCCCGACTAGCGTCTCCTACGAGCAGTACTTC.